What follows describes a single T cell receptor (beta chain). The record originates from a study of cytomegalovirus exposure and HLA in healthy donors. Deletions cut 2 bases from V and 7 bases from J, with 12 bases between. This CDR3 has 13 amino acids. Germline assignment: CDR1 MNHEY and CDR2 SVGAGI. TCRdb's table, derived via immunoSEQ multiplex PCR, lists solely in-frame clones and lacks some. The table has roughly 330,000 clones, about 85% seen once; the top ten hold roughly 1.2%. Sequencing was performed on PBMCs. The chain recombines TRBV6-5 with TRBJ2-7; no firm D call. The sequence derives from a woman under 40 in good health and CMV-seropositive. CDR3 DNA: TGTGCCAGCAGTTACGGTTCCCAACAGGAGCAGTACTTC. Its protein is CASSYGSQQEQYF.